The clone carrying this T cell receptor beta chain showed up many times. For TCRbeta, the library was prepared with unique molecular identifiers. TCRdb used MiXCR to reprocess the PCR reads, holding one entry per CDR3 protein. This sample has around 200,000 distinct CDR3 sequences, with 6.5% to 7.5% found just once. This sample was included in a study of T-cell reconstitution after alpha-beta-depleted transplantation in children. This TCR derives from a human donor who donated a stem cell graft to a child with Wiskott-Aldrich syndrome. The input for sequencing was PBMCs from the stem cell graft donor, taken from the stem cell graft.

CDR3 sequence (DNA): TGCGCCAGCCTCGGGGTGTCCGGGGAGCTGTTTTTT. Translated, it gives CASLGVSGELFF. V and J are TRBV10-2 and TRBJ2-2; maybe TRBD2 (5 bases). Germline values: CDR1 WSHSY, CDR2 SAAADI. V gave up 8 bases and J gave up 6 bases, with 10 bases separating them. The CDR3 runs 12 residues.